A single sample is the source of the 19 T cell receptor beta chains below, sequenced in a study of cytomegalovirus exposure and HLA in healthy donors (dated by TCRdb to about 2017). Library method: the immunoSEQ multiplex PCR assay. For the multiplex PCR, a mixture combining 60 forward primers for TCR Vbeta segments and 13 reverse primers for TCR Jbeta segments was used. Sourced from immuneACCESS, this table was stored by TCRdb with only in-frame sequences that have V and J called. A share of the clones is absent; for the studies checked, an unresolved V gene accounts for under half, and the remainder has no known explanation. The sample profile shows approximately 140,000 clones; approximately 78% of them were found once. The biggest ten clones account for about 3% of the sample. The material sequenced was PBMCs. The receptor set was obtained from a human donor in good health.

This clone was observed a handful of times. This chain joins TRBV5-4 and TRBJ2-7, with 7 bases lining up with TRBD2. Germline CDR1 SGHNT, CDR2 YYREEE (reference sequence). CDR3 length: 14 residues. V was pared by 0 bases and J by 5 bases, with 5 bases of the junction left unmatched. CDR3 sequence: CASSLGGRDHEQYF. The CDR3, as DNA: TGTGCCAGCAGCTTGGGCGGGAGAGACCACGAGCAGTACTTC.

This chain uses TRBV2 with TRBJ1-4, with D possibly matching TRBD1 (5 bases). The V end lost 7 bases, the J end lost 8 bases, and 20 bases lay between the germline ends. The germline V gene encodes CDR1 SNHLY and CDR2 FYNNEI. The CDR3 is made up of 15 amino acids. The CDR3 coding sequence is TGTGCCAGCACCGATGGGGGAGGGCAGAAGGAAAAACTGTTTTTT. Translating gives CASTDGGGQKEKLFF.

The J gene is TRBJ2-6, the V gene TRBV10-3, with 8 bases lining up with TRBD1. This CDR3 is 14 amino acids long. V lost 8 bases, J lost 3 bases, and 3 bases stayed unmatched. Per the germline V gene, CDR1 is ENHRY and CDR2 is SYGVKD. CDR3 sequence: CAIPGGSGANVLTF. CDR3 nucleotides: TGTGCCATCCCAGGGGGCAGTGGGGCCAACGTCCTGACTTTC.

V is TRBV28 and J is TRBJ2-3, with D possibly TRBD2 on 6 matching bases. Deletions cut 6 bases from V and 6 bases from J, with 16 bases between. This CDR3 is 14 amino acids long. Germline V gives CDR1 MDHEN, CDR2 SYDVKM. The CDR3 nucleotides read TGTGCCAGCAGGTCCGGGGGAGGAAGGGATACGCAGTATTTT. This gives the protein CASRSGGGRDTQYF.

This clone has only a few counts. The CDR3: CAWSGEGPGATLSYEQYF. The CDR3 DNA is TGTGCCTGGAGTGGGGAGGGTCCAGGAGCAACGCTATCCTACGAGCAGTACTTC. V is TRBV30 and J is TRBJ2-7; 7 nucleotides agree with TRBD2. The CDR3 contains 18 residues. Trimming took 1 base from V and 1 from J; bases not matched to a gene: 16. Germline V gene data show CDR1 as GTSNPN and CDR2 as SVGIG (reference sequence). The variable domain in full, with the rest retrieved from reference TRBV30 and TRBJ2-7, is SQTIHQWPATLVQPVGSPLSLECTVEGTSNPNLYWYRQAAGRGLQLLFYSVGIGQISSEVPQNLSASRPQDRQFILSSKKLLLSDSGFYLCAWSGEGPGATLSYEQYFGPGTRLTVT.

The gene calls are TRBV9 and TRBJ1-2; TRBD1 is a possible D gene (6 bases). The germline gives CDR1 SGDLS, CDR2 YYNGEE. CDR3 size: 12 residues. V lost 5 bases to trimming and J lost 4 bases, with 9 bases between them. The CDR3 coding sequence is TGTGCCAGCAGAAGGACAGTCTATGGCTACACCTTC. This translates into CASRRTVYGYTF.

J is TRBJ1-2 and V is TRBV7-2, with 8 bases fitting TRBD1. Losses at the gene ends were 1 base for V and 4 bases for J; bases not matched to a gene: 5. CDR1 is SGHTA and CDR2 is FQGNSA in the germline V gene. This CDR3 has 15 amino acids. The CDR3, as DNA: TGTGCCAGCAGCTTAGGACAGGGGCCTGGCTATGGCTACACCTTC. Encoded protein: CASSLGQGPGYGYTF.

The CDR3 sequence is CASSYSRHSNQPQHF. The CDR3 coding sequence is TGTGCCAGCAGTTACTCGAGACACAGCAATCAGCCCCAGCATTTT. The rearrangement uses TRBV6-5 and TRBJ1-5; D gene uncertain. The CDR3 has 15 residues. Germline V gives CDR1 MNHEY, CDR2 SVGAGI. Trimming stripped 0 bases from V and 1 base from J, with 7 bases between.

The V call is TRBV2, the J call TRBJ1-1, with 7 bases fitting TRBD1. V was clipped by 6 bases and J by 1 base; unmatched bases: 5. The CDR3 has 14 residues. Germline CDR1 and CDR2: SNHLY and FYNNEI. In DNA, the CDR3 is TGTGCCAGCAGCGGACAGGAGGAGAACACTGAAGCTTTCTTT. This codes for CASSGQEENTEAFF.

The chain recombines TRBV9 with TRBJ1-2, with 7 bases aligning to TRBD1. Trimming at V came to 7 bases and at J to 3 bases, leaving 12 bases not matched to a gene. Germline CDR1 is SGDLS and CDR2 is YYNGEE. This CDR3 region has 15 residues. The CDR3 DNA reads as TGTGCCAGCGCCCCACGACAGGGACCCCACTATGGCTACACCTTC. Residues: CASAPRQGPHYGYTF.

This chain joins TRBV7-9 and TRBJ2-7; 7 bases match TRBD2. Losses at the gene ends were 3 bases for V and 1 base for J; bases not matched to a gene: 15. The CDR3 spans 18 residues. The germline CDR1 and CDR2 sequences are SEHNR and FQNEAQ (reference sequence). This CDR3 reads CASSFGWGSGGGSYEQYF. The CDR3 DNA sequence: TGTGCCAGCAGCTTCGGCTGGGGAAGTGGCGGGGGATCCTACGAGCAGTACTTC.

This clone has more than one count but fewer than ten. This chain joins TRBV15 and TRBJ2-7, with 9 bases identical to TRBD1. Germline V lookup: CDR1 LNHNV, CDR2 YYDKDF (reference sequence). V dropped 0 bases and J dropped 2; count of bases not matched to a gene: 11. The CDR3 extends over 18 amino acids. CDR3 residues: CATSRDMRAGQGAYEQYF. The CDR3 coding sequence is TGTGCCACCAGCAGAGATATGAGGGCGGGACAGGGTGCCTACGAGCAGTACTTC. The full variable domain, completed using reference TRBV15 and TRBJ2-7, is DAMVIQNPRYQVTQFGKPVTLSCSQTLNHNVMYWYQQKSSQAPKLLFHYYDKDFNNEADTPDNFQSRRPNTSFCFLDIRSPGLGDTAMYLCATSRDMRAGQGAYEQYFGPGTRLTVT.

This clone came up a few times. The chain uses TRBV7-6 and TRBJ2-5; D possibly corresponds to TRBD1 (6 bases). Trimming stripped 4 bases from V and 4 bases from J, with 13 bases between. The V gene's germline CDR1 is SGHVS and CDR2 FNYEAQ. This CDR3 is built from 14 residues. CDR3 sequence (DNA): TGTGCCAGCAGCTCCGACAGGTCTCGAGAGACCCAGTACTTC. Amino acids: CASSSDRSRETQYF.

This clone was counted only a few times. Other DNA sequences in the same sample also yield this CDR3. The rearrangement links TRBV6-4 to TRBJ2-5; 12 nucleotides agree with TRBD2. Germline V gene lookup returns CDR1 MRHNA and CDR2 SNTAGT. Trimming removed 6 bases from V and 2 bases from J; junction bases left unmatched: 4. The CDR3 is 15 amino acids. The CDR3 sequence: CASSPTSGGQETQYF. CDR3 in DNA: TGTGCCAGCAGCCCCACTAGCGGGGGGCAAGAGACCCAGTACTTC.

The sample holds a few counts of this clone. The chain couples TRBV27 to TRBJ2-3; weak D call: TRBD2 (6 bases). V dropped 3 bases and J dropped 0 bases, with 16 bases sitting between them. The germline CDR1 and CDR2 sequences are MNHEY and SMNVEV (reference sequence). The CDR3 consists of 17 residues. CDR3 residues: CASSFKAGWSSTDTQYF. Here the CDR3 DNA reads TGTGCCAGCAGTTTCAAAGCGGGTTGGTCTAGCACAGATACGCAGTATTTT.

The DNA of the CDR3 is TGTGCCAGCAGCCCCTTTATGACAGGACCCTACGAGCAGTACTTC. Its translation: CASSPFMTGPYEQYF. This chain links TRBV7-6 with TRBJ2-7; perhaps TRBD1 as D (6 bases). This CDR3 contains 15 residues. Per germline, CDR1 SGHVS and CDR2 FNYEAQ. Trimming pared 5 bases from V and 2 bases from J, leaving 16 bases between.

V usage is TRBV5-1 and J usage is TRBJ2-3; 7 nucleotides align to TRBD2. J lost 5 bases, V lost 3 bases, and 6 bases had no gene match. Germline CDR1 and CDR2: SGHRS and YFSETQ. The CDR3 length is 14 residues. The CDR3 DNA follows: TGCGCCAGCAGCTCCTACGGGGGGAGAGATACGCAGTATTTT. Encoded protein: CASSSYGGRDTQYF.

The chain combines TRBV6-5 with TRBJ2-7, with D perhaps TRBD1 (6 bases). Germline CDR1 MNHEY, CDR2 SVGAGI. The CDR3 extends over 13 amino acids. V was clipped by 2 bases and J by 1 base, with 6 bases between them. The CDR3 is CASSYDRSYEQYF. The CDR3 region has the DNA TGTGCCAGCAGTTACGACAGGTCCTACGAGCAGTACTTC.

For the CDR3, the DNA is TGTGCCATCAGTGCCCCCGGACTAGCGAATGAGCAGTTCTTC. Its protein product is CAISAPGLANEQFF. This chain connects TRBV10-3 to TRBJ2-1, with 9 bases lining up with TRBD2. Germline lookup yields CDR1 ENHRY and CDR2 SYGVKD. The CDR3 contains 14 residues. The trim removed 4 bases at V and 7 bases at J, leaving 5 bases unmatched.